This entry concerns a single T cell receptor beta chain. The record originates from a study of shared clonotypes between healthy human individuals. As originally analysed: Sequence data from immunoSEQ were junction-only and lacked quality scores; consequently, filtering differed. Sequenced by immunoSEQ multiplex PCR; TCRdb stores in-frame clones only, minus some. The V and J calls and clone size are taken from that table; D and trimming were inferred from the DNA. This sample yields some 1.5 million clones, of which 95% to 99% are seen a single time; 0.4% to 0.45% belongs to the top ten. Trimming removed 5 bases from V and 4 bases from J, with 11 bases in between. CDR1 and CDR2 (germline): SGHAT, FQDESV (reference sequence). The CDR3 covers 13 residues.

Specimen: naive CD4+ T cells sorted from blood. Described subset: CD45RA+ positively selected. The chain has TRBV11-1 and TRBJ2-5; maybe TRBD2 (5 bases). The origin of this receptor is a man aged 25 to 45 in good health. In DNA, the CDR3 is TGTGCCAGCAGCGGGAGTGGTGGAGAGACCCAGTACTTC. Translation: CASSGSGGETQYF.